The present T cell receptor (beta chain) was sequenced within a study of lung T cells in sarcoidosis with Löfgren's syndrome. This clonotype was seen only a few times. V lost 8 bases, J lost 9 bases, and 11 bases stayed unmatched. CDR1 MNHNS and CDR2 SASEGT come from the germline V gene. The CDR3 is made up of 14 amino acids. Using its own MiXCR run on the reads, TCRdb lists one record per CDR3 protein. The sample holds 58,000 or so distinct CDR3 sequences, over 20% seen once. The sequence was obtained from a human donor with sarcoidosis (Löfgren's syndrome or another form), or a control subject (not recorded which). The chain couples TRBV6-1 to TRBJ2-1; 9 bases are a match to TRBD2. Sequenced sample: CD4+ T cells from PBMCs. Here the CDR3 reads CASGPGLASTEQFF. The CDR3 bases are TGTGCCAGCGGTCCGGGACTAGCTTCCACTGAGCAGTTCTTC.